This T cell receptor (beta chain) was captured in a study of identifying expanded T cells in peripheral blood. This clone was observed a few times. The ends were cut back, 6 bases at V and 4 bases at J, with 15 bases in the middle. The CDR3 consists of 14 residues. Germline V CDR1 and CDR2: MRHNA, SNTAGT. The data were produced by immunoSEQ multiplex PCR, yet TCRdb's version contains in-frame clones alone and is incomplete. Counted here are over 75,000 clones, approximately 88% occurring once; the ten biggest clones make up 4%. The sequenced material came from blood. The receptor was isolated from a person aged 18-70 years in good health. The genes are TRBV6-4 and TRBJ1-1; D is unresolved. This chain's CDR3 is CASSPDFEATEAFF. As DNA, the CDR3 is TGTGCCAGCAGCCCCGATTTTGAAGCCACTGAAGCTTTCTTT.